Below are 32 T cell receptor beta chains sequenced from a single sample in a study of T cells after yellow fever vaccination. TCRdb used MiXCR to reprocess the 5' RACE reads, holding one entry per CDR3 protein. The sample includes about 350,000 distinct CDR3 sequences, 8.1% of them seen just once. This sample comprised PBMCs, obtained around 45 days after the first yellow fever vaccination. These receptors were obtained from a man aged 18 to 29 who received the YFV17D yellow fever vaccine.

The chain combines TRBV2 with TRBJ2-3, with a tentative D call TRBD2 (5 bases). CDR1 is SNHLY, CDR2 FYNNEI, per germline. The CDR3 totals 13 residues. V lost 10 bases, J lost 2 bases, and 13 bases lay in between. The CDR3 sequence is CAIAAEYTDTQYF. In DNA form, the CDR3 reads TGTGCCATCGCAGCGGAGTACACAGATACGCAGTATTTT.

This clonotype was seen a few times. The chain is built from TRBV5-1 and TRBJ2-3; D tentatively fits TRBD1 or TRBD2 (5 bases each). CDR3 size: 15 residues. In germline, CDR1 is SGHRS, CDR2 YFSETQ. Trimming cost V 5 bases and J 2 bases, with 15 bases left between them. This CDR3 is CASRGPTLNTDTQYF. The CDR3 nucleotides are TGCGCCAGCAGGGGACCTACTCTAAACACAGATACGCAGTATTTT.

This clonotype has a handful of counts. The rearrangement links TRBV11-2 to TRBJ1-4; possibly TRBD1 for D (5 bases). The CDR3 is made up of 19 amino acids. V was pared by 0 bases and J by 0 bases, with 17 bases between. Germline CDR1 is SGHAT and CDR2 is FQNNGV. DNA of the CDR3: TGTGCCAGCAGCTTAGAGCCTATCCGGGACGAGGCAACTAATGAAAAACTGTTTTTT. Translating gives CASSLEPIRDEATNEKLFF.

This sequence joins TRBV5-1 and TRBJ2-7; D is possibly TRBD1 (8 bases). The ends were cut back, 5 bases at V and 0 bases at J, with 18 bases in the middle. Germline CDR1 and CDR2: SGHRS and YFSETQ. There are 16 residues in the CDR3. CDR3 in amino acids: CASSFGEGQVSYEQYF. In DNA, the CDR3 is TGCGCCAGCAGTTTTGGGGAGGGACAGGTCTCCTACGAGCAGTACTTC.

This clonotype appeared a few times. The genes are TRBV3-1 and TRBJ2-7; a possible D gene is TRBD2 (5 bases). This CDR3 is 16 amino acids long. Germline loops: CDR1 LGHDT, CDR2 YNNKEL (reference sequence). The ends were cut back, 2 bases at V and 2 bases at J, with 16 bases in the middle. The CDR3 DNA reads TGTGCCAGCAGCCAACCCTGTGGACTGTTTGCCTACGAGCAGTACTTC. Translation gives CASSQPCGLFAYEQYF.

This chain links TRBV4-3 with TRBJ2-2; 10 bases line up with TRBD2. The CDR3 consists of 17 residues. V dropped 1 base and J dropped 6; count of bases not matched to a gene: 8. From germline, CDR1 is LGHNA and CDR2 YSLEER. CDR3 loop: CASSQVGTSGVAGELFF. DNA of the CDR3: TGCGCCAGCAGCCAAGTGGGAACTAGCGGGGTCGCCGGGGAGCTGTTTTTT.

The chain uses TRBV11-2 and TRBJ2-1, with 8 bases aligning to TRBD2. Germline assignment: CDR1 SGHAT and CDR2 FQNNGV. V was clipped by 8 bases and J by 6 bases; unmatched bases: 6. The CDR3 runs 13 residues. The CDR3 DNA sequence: TGTGCCAGCTTAGTAGCGGGGAGCAATGAGCAGTTCTTC. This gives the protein CASLVAGSNEQFF.

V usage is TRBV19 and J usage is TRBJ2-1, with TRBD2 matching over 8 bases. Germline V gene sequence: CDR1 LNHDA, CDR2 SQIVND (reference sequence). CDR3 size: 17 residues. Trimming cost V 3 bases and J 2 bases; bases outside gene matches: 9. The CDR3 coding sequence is TGTGCCAGTAGTATGATGGGCGGGGGGAAAACCTACAATGAGCAGTTCTTC. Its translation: CASSMMGGGKTYNEQFF.

CDR3 loop: CASSQGGGAADTQYF. The DNA of the CDR3 is TGCGCCAGCAGCCAAGGGGGAGGGGCGGCAGATACGCAGTATTTT. V is TRBV4-3 and J is TRBJ2-3, with TRBD2 matching over 7 bases. The CDR3 spans 15 residues. Trimming took 1 base from V and 4 from J; bases not matched to a gene: 5. Germline V gene sequence: CDR1 LGHNA, CDR2 YSLEER.

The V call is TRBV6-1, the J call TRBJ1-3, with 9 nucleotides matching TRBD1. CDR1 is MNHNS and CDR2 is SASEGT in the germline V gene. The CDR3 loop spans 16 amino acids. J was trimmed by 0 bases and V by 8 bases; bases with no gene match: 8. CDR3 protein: CASGPTGGYSGNTIYF. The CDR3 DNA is TGTGCCAGCGGTCCGACAGGGGGGTACTCTGGAAACACCATATATTTT.

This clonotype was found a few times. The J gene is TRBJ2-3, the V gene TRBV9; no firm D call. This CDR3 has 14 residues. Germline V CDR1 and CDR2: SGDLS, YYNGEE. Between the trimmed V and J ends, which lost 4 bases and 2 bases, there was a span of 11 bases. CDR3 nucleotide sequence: TGTGCCAGCAGCACTGAGAGCATCACAGATACGCAGTATTTT. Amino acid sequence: CASSTESITDTQYF.

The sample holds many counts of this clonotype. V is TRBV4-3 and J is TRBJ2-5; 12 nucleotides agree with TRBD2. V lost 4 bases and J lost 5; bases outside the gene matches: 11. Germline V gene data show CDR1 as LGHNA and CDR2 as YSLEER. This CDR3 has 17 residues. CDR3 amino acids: CASSPQGLAGNGETQYF. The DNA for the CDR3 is TGCGCCAGCAGCCCACAAGGACTAGCGGGGAATGGGGAGACCCAGTACTTC.

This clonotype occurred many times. The CDR3 loop is CASSQRRGQGEEKLFF. The CDR3 DNA reads as TGCGCCAGCAGCCAACGCCGCGGACAGGGTGAAGAAAAACTGTTTTTT. The genes are TRBV4-1 and TRBJ1-4, with 8 bases fitting TRBD1. Germline loops: CDR1 MGHRA, CDR2 YSYEKL. The CDR3 loop spans 16 amino acids. The V gene end was trimmed by 2 bases and the J gene end by 8 bases; junction bases not matched to a gene: 10.

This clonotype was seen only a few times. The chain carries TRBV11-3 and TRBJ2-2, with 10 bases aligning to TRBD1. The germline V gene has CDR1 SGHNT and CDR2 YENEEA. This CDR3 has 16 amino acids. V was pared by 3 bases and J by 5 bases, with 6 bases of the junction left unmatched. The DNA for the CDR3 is TGTGCCAGCAGCTTGACAGGGGGCGTGGGTACCGGGGAGCTGTTTTTT. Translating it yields CASSLTGGVGTGELFF.

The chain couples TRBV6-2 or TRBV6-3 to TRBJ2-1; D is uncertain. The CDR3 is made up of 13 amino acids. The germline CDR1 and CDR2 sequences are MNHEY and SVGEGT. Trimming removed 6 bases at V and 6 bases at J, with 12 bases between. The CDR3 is CASSNKVRNEQFF. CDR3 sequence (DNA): TGTGCCAGCAGCAACAAGGTTCGCAATGAGCAGTTCTTC.

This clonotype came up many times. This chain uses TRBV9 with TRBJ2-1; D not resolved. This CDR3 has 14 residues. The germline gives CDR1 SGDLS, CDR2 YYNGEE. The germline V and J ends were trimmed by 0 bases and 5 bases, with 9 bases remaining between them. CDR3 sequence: CASSVAGWDNEQFF. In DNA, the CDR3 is TGTGCCAGCAGCGTAGCTGGATGGGACAATGAGCAGTTCTTC.

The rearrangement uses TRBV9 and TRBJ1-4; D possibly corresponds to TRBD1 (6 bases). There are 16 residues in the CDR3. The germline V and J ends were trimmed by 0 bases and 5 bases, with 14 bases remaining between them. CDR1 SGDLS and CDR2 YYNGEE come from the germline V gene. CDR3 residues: CASSVGAHQGNEKLFF. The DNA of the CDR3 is TGTGCCAGCAGCGTAGGGGCCCATCAGGGGAATGAAAAACTGTTTTTT.

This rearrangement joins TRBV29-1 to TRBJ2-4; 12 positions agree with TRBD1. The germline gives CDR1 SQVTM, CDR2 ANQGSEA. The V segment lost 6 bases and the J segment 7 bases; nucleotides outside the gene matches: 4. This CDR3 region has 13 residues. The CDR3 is CSVGTGGINIQYF. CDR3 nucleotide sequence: TGCAGCGTCGGGACAGGGGGCATTAACATTCAGTACTTC.

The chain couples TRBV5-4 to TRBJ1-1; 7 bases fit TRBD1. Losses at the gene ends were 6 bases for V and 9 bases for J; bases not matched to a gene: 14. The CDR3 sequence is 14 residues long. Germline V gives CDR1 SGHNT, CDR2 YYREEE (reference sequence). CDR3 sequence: CASNPGQGDSQAFF. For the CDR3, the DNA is TGTGCCAGCAACCCGGGCCAGGGGGATTCACAAGCTTTCTTT.

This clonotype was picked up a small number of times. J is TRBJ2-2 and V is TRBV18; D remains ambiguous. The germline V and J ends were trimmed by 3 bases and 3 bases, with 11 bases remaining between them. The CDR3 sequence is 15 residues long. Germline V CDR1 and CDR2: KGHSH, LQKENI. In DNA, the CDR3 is TGTGCCAGCTCACCGCGAACAGACTACACCGGGGAGCTGTTTTTT. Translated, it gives CASSPRTDYTGELFF.

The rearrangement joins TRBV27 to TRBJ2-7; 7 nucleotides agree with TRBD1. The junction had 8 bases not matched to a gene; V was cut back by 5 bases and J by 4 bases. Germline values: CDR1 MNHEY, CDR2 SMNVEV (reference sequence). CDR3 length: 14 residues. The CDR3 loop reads CASSLTGLKYEQYF. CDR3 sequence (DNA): TGTGCCAGCAGTCTGACAGGGTTGAAGTACGAGCAGTACTTC.

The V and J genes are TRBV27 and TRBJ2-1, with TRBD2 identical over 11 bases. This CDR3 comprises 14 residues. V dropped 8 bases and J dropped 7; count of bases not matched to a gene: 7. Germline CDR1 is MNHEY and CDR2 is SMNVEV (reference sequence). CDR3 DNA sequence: TGTGCCAGCTCCGGGACTAGCGGAAGGAATGAGCAGTTCTTC. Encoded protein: CASSGTSGRNEQFF.

CDR3 sequence reads: CASTPEVSGNTIYF. Written as DNA, the CDR3 is TGTGCCAGCACCCCCGAGGTCTCTGGAAACACCATATATTTT. The chain joins TRBV18 to TRBJ1-3; no definite D call. Germline V gene lookup returns CDR1 KGHSH and CDR2 LQKENI. The CDR3 extends over 14 amino acids. V was shortened by 8 bases and J by 0 bases, with 11 bases between the two germline ends.

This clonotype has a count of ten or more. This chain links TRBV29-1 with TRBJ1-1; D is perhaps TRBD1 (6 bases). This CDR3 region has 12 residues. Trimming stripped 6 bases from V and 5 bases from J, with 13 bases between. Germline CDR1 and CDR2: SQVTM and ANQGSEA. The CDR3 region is CSVSTGLTEAFF. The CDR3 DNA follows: TGCAGCGTGAGTACAGGGTTGACTGAAGCTTTCTTT.

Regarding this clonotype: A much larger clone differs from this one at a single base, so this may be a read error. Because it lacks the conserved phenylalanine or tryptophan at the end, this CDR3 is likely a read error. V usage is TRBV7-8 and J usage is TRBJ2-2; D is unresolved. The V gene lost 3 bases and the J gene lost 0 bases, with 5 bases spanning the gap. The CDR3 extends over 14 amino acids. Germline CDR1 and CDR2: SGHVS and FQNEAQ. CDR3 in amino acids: CASSFRANTGELFS. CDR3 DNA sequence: TGTGCCAGCAGCTTCCGCGCGAACACCGGGGAGCTGTTTTCT.

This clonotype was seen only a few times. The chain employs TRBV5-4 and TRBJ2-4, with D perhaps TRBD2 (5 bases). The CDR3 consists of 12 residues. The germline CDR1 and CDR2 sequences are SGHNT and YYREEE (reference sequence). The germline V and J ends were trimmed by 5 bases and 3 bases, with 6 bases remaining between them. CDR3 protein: CASRGSKNIQYF. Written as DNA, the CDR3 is TGTGCCAGCAGGGGGAGCAAAAACATTCAGTACTTC.

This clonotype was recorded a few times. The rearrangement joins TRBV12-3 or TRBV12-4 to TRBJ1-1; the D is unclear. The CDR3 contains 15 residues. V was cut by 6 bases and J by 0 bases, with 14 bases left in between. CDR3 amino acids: CASSPSARLNTEAFF. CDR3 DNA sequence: TGTGCCAGCAGCCCCTCGGCCAGACTGAACACTGAAGCTTTCTTT.

The CDR3 sequence: CASSLGWDSNQPQHF. DNA for the CDR3: TGTGCCAGCAGCTTAGGGTGGGATAGCAATCAGCCCCAGCATTTT. The rearrangement joins TRBV7-8 to TRBJ1-5; D ambiguous. This CDR3 region has 15 residues. Trimming cost V 1 base and J 0 bases, with 7 bases left between them. Germline CDR1 and CDR2: SGHVS and FQNEAQ.

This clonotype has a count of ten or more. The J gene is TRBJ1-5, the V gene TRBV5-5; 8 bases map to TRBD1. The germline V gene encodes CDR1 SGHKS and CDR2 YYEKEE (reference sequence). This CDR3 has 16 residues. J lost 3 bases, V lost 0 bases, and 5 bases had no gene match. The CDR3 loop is CASSLVHRGDNQPQHF. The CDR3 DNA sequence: TGTGCCAGCAGCTTGGTTCACAGGGGGGACAATCAGCCCCAGCATTTT.

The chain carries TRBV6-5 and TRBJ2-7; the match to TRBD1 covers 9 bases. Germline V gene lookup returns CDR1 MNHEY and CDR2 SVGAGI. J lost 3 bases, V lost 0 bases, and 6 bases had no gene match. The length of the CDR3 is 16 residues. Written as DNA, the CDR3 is TGTGCCAGCAGTTACTCGATCCCGGACAGGGGCTACGAGCAGTACGTC. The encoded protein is CASSYSIPDRGYEQYV.

CDR3 in DNA: TGTGCCAGCAATTTCTACGGGGGCGCCTACAATGAGCAGTTCTTC. Protein sequence: CASNFYGGAYNEQFF. V and J are TRBV12-3 or TRBV12-4 and TRBJ2-1; either TRBD1 or TRBD2 may fit D (6 bases each). This CDR3 has 15 residues. The ends were cut back, 7 bases at V and 2 bases at J, with 15 bases in the middle.

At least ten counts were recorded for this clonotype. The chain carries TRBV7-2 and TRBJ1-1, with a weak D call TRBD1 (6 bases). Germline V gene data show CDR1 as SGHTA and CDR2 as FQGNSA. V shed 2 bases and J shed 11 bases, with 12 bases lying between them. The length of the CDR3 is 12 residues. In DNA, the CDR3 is TGTGCCAGCAGCTTAATCGGGGGCGACGCTTTCTTT. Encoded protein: CASSLIGGDAFF.